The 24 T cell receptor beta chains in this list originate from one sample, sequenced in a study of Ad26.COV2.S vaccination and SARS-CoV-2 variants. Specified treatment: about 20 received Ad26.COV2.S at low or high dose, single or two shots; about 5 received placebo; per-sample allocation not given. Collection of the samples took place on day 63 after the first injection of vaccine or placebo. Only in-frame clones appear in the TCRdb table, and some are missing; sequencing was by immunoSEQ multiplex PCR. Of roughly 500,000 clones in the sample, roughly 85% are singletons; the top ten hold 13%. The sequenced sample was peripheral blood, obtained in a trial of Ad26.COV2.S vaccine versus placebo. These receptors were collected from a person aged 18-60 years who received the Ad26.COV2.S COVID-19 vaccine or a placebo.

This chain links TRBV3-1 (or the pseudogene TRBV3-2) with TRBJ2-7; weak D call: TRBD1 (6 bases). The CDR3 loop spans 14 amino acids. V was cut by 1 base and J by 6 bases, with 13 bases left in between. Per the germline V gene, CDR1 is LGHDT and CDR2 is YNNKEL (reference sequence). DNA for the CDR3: TGTGCCAGCAGCCAAGGCCAGGGGATAGGCGAGCAGTACTTC. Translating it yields CASSQGQGIGEQYF.

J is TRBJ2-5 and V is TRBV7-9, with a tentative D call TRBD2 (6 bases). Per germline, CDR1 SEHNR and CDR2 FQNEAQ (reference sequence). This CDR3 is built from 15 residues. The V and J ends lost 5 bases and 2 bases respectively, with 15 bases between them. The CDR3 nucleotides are TGTGCCAGCAGCCCACCCGGGCGGGGACAAGAGACCCAGTACTTC. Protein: CASSPPGRGQETQYF.

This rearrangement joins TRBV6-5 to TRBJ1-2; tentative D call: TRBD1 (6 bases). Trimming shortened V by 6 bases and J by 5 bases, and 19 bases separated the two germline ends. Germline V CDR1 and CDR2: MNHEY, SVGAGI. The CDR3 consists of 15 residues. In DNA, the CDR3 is TGTGCCAGCAGCCCCACCCCAGGGGTGAAGTATGGCTACACCTTC. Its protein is CASSPTPGVKYGYTF.

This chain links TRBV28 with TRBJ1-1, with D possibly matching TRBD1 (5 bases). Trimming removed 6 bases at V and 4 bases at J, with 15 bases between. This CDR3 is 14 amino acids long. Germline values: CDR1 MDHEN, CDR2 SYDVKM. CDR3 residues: CASRVSGPFTEAFF. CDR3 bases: TGTGCCAGCAGAGTTTCGGGGCCCTTCACTGAAGCTTTCTTT.

The CDR3 loop is CASSALGRTGGNEQYF. CDR3 in DNA: TGTGCCAGCAGTGCACTTGGACGGACAGGGGGCAACGAGCAGTACTTC. This chain joins TRBV28 and TRBJ2-7, with 11 bases matching TRBD1. The V segment lost 5 bases and the J segment 5 bases; nucleotides outside the gene matches: 11. CDR1 MDHEN and CDR2 SYDVKM come from the germline V gene. The CDR3 is 16 residues long.

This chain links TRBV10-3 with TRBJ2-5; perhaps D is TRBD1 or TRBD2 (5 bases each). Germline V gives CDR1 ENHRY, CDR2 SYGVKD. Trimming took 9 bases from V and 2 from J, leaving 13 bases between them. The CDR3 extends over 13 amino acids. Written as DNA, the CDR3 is TGTGCCATTGGGACGGGACCTCAAGAGACCCAGTACTTC. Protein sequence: CAIGTGPQETQYF.

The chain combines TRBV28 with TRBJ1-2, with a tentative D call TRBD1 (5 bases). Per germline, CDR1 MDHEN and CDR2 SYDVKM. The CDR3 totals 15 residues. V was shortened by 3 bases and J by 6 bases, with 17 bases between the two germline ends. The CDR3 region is CASSFSLSGGDGYTF. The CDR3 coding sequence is TGTGCCAGCAGTTTCTCATTATCGGGGGGAGATGGCTACACCTTC.

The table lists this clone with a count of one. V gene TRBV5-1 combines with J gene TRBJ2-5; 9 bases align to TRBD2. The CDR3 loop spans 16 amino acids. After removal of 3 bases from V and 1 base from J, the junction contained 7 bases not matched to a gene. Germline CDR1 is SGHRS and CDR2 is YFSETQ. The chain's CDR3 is CASSYPTSGPQETQYF. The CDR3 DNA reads TGCGCCAGCAGCTATCCGACTAGCGGACCCCAAGAGACCCAGTACTTC.

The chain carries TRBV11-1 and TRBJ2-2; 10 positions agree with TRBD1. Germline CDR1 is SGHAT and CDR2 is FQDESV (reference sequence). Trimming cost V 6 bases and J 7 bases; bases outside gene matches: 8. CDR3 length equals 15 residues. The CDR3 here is CASSSRTGGIGELFF. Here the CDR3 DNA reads TGTGCCAGCAGTAGCAGGACAGGGGGGATCGGGGAGCTGTTTTTT.

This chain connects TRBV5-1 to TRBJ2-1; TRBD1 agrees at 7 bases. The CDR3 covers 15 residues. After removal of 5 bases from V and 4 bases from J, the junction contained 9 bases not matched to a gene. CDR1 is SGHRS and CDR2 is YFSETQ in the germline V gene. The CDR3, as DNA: TGCGCCAGCAGTGGAGAAGGGGGCGCGTACAATGAGCAGTTCTTC. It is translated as CASSGEGGAYNEQFF.

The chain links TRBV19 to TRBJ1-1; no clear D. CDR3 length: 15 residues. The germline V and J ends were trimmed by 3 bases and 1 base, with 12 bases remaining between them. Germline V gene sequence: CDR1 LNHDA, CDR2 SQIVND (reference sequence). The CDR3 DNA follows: TGTGCCAGTAGTATTGTGGCAGATAAGAACACTGAAGCTTTCTTT. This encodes CASSIVADKNTEAFF.

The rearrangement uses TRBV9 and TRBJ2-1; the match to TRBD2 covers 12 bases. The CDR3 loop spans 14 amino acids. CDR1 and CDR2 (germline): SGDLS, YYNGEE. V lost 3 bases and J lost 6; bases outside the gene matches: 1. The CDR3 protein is CASSELAGGNEQFF. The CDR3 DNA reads TGTGCCAGCAGCGAACTAGCGGGAGGCAATGAGCAGTTCTTC.

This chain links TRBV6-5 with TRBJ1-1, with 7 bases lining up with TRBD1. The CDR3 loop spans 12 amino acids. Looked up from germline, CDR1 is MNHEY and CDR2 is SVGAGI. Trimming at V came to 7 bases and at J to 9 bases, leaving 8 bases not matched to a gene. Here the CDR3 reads CASKGTDTKAFF. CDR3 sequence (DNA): TGTGCCAGCAAAGGGACAGATACAAAAGCTTTCTTT.

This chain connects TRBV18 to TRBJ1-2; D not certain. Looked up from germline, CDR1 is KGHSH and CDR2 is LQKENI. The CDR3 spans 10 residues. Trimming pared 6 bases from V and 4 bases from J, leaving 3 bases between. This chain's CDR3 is CASSPYGYTF. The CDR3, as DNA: TGTGCCAGCTCCCCCTATGGCTACACCTTC.

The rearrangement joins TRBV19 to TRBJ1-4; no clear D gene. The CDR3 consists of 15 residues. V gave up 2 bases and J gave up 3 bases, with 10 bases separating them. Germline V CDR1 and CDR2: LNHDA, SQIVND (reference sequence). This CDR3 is CASSIIGGSNEKLFF. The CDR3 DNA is TGTGCCAGTAGTATAATCGGAGGATCTAATGAAAAACTGTTTTTT.

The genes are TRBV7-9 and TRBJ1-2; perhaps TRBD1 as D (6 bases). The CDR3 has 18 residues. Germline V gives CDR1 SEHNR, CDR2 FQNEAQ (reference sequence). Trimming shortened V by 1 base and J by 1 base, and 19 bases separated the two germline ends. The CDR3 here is CASSLGSPGQTGNYGYTF. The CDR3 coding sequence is TGTGCCAGCAGCTTAGGGTCTCCCGGACAGACCGGTAACTATGGCTACACCTTC.

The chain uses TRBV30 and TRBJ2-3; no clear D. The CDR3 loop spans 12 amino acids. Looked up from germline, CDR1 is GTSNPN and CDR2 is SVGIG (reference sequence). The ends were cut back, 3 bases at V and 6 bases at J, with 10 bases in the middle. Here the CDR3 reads CAWRSSGDTQYF. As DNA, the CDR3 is TGTGCCTGGAGGTCCTCCGGGGATACGCAGTATTTT.

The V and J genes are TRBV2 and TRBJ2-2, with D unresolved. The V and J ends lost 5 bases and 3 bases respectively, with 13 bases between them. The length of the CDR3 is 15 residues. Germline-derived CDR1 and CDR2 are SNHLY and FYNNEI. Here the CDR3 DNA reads TGTGCCAGCAGTCTCCGGGTCACCGACACCGGGGAGCTGTTTTTT. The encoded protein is CASSLRVTDTGELFF.

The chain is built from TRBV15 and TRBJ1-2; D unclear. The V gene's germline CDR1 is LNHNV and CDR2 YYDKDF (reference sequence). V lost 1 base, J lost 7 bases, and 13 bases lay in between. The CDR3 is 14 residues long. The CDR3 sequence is CATSRARGVGGYTF. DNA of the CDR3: TGTGCCACCAGCAGAGCGCGTGGGGTTGGTGGCTACACCTTC.

CDR3 in DNA: TGTGCCAGCAGTGTACCAGGGGTTGATAGCAATCAGCCCCAGCATTTT. It codes for CASSVPGVDSNQPQHF. The genes are TRBV28 and TRBJ1-5; D may be TRBD1 (6 bases). In germline, CDR1 is MDHEN, CDR2 SYDVKM. CDR3 length: 16 amino acids. With 5 bases removed from V and 0 bases from J, the gap between germline ends came to 14 bases.

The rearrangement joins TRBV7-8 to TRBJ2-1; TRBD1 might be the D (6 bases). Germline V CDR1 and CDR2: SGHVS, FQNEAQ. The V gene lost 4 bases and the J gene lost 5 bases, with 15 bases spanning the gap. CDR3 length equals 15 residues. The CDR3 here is CASSYGQIGDNEQFF. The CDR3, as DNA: TGTGCCAGCAGCTACGGACAGATTGGGGACAATGAGCAGTTCTTC.

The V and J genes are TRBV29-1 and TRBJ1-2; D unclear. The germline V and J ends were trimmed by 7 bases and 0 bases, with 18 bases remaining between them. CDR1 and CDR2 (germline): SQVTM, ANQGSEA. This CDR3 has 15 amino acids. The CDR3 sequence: CSALTRQVSNYGYTF. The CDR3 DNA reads TGCAGCGCCCTAACGAGACAAGTCTCTAACTATGGCTACACCTTC.

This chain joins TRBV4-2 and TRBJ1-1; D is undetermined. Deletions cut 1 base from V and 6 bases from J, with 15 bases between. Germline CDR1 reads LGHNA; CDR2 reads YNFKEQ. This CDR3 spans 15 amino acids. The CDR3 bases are TGTGCCAGCAGCCAAGTCCCCGGGTTTAAGGCTGAAGCTTTCTTT. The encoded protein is CASSQVPGFKAEAFF.

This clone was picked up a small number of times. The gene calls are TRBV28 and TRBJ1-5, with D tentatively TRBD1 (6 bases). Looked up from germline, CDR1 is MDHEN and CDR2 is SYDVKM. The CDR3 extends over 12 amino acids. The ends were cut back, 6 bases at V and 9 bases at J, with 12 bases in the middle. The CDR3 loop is CASSTGLLPQHF. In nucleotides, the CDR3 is TGTGCCAGCAGCACAGGGCTTTTGCCCCAGCATTTT.